This T cell receptor beta chain was observed in a study of regulatory T cells in long-lasting Graves disease. Study observations and caveats: Having only a small sample size may have limited accuracy.

CDR1 ENHRY and CDR2 SYGVKD come from the germline V gene. The CDR3 is made up of 13 amino acids. V lost 7 bases, J lost 0 bases, and 10 bases lay in between. This clonotype has a count of ten or more. Its antigen is not identified. Described time point: newly diagnosed GD, antithyroid drugs for less than 3 months. The TCR library was made from RNA extracted from PBMCs. Relying on iRepertoire HTBI primers and Arm-PCR of CDR3 regions, the team built TCR beta libraries. Using its own MiXCR run on the multiplex PCR reads, TCRdb lists one record per CDR3 protein. Here the sample spans 300,000 to 400,000 distinct CDR3 sequences, about a sixth being singletons.

V gene TRBV10-3 combines with J gene TRBJ2-7; D is undetermined. This specimen consisted of peripheral blood mononuclear cells (PBMCs), obtained at new diagnosis, from a patient treated with antithyroid drugs. This TCR derives from a female donor with Graves disease. CDR3 amino acids: CAINTPSSYEQYF. The CDR3 bases are TGTGCCATCAATACACCGAGCTCCTACGAGCAGTACTTC.